The subject of this entry is one T cell receptor (beta chain). Its matching antigen is unknown. TCRdb used MiXCR to reprocess the 5' RACE reads, holding one entry per CDR3 protein. The repertoire consists of about 450,000 distinct CDR3 sequences, with roughly 26% occurring once and the leading ten covering 0.85% to 1%. These data originate in a study of CD8 T cells in ankylosing spondylitis. Whole-study findings and limits: Previously reported in reactive arthritis synovial fluid and blood were some of the motif variants. Among TCR beta sequences, a motif of roughly 8 highly homologous variants appeared characteristic of ankylosing spondylitis blood.

Material for sequencing was blood, either unsorted or a sorted T cell fraction (not recorded which). This TCR was recovered from a male donor with ankylosing spondylitis.

CDR3 loop: CASSLGFDRGNIQYF. In nucleotides, the CDR3 is TGTGCCAGCAGCTTGGGATTCGACAGGGGAAACATTCAGTACTTC. The rearrangement joins TRBV5-5 to TRBJ2-4; 8 bases map to TRBD1. Looked up from germline, CDR1 is SGHKS and CDR2 is YYEKEE (reference sequence). This CDR3 contains 15 residues. J lost 6 bases, V lost 0 bases, and 5 bases had no gene match.